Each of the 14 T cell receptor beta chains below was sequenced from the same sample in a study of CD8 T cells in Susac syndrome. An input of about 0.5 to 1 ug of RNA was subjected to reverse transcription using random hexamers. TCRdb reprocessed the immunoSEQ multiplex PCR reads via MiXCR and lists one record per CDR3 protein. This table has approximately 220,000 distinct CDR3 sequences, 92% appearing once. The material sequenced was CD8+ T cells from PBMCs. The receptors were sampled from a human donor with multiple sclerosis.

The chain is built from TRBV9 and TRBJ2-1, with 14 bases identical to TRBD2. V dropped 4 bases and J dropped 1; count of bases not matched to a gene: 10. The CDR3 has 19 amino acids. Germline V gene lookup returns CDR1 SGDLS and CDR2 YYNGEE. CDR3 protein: CASSSSGTSGSGSYNEQFF. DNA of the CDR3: TGTGCCAGCAGCTCTTCAGGGACTAGCGGGAGTGGGTCCTACAATGAGCAGTTCTTC.

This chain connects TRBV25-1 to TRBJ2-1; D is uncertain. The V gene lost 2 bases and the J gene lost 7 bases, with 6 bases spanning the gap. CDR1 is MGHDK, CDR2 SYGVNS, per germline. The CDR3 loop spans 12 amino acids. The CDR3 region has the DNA TGTGCCAGCAGTGAAGTCTGGAATGAGCAGTTCTTC. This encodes CASSEVWNEQFF.

The CDR3 DNA sequence: TGTGCCAGCAGTGAAGCGCGGGGCAGCAATCAGCCCCAGCATTTT. It specifies CASSEARGSNQPQHF. The chain carries TRBV2 and TRBJ1-5; D perhaps matches TRBD1 (5 bases). The germline gives CDR1 SNHLY, CDR2 FYNNEI. This CDR3 comprises 15 residues. V was cut by 0 bases and J by 1 base, with 7 bases left in between.

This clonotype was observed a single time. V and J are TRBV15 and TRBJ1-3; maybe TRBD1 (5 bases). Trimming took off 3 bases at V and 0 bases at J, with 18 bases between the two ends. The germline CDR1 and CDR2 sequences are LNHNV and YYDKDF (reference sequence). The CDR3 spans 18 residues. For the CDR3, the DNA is TGTGCCACCAGCAGCGACATGGACACAGGTCCCTCTGGAAACACCATATATTTT. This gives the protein CATSSDMDTGPSGNTIYF.

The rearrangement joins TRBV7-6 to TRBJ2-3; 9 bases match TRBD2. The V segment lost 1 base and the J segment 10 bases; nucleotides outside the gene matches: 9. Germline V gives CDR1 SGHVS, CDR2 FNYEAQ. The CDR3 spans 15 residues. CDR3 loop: CASSLGASGVDAQYF. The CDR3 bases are TGTGCCAGCAGCTTAGGGGCTAGCGGGGTTGATGCGCAGTATTTT.

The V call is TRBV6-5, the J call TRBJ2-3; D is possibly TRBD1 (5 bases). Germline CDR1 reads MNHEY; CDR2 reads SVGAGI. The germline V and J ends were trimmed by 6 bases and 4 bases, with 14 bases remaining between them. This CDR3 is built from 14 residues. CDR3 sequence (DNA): TGTGCCAGCAGGGTGGCAGGGAAGGCAGATACGCAGTATTTT. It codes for CASRVAGKADTQYF.

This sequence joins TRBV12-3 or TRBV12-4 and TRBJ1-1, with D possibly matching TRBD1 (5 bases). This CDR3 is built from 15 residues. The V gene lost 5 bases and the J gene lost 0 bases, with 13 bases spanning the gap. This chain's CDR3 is CASSPRQKMNTEAFF. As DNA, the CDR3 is TGTGCCAGCAGTCCACGACAGAAAATGAACACTGAAGCTTTCTTT.

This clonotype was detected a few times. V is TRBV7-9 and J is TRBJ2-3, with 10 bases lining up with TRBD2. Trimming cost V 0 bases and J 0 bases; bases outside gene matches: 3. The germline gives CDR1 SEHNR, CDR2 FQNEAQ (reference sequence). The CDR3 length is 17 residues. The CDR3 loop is CASSLALTSGSTDTQYF. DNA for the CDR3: TGTGCCAGCAGCTTAGCCCTGACTAGCGGGAGCACAGATACGCAGTATTTT.

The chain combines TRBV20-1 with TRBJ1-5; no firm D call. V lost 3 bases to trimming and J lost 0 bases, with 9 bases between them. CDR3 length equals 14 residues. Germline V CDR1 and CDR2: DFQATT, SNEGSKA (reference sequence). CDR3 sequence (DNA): TGCAGTGCTAGCGGTGGATTTAGCAATCAGCCCCAGCATTTT. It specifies CSASGGFSNQPQHF.

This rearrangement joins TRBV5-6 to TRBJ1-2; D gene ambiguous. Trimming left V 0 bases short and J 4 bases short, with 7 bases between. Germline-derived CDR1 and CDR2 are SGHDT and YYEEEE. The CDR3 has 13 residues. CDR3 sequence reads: CASSLDTSYGYTF. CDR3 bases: TGTGCCAGCAGCTTGGACACTTCCTATGGCTACACCTTC.

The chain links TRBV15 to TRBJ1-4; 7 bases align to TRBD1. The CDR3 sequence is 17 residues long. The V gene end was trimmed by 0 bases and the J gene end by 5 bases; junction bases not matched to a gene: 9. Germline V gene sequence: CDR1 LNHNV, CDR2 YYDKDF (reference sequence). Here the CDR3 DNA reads TGTGCCACCAGCAGAGATGAACGGGACAGCTCGAATGAAAAACTGTTTTTT. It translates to CATSRDERDSSNEKLFF.

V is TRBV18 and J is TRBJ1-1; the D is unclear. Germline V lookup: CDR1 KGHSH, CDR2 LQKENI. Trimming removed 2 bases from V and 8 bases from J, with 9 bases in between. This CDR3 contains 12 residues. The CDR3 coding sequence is TGTGCCAGCTCACCAGACGCTCTGGAAGCTTTCTTT. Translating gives CASSPDALEAFF.

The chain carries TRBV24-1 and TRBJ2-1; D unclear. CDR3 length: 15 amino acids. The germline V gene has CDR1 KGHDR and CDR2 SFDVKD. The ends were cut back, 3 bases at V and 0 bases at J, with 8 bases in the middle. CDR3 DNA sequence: TGTGCCACCAGTGATAATGTAAACTCCTACAATGAGCAGTTCTTC. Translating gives CATSDNVNSYNEQFF.

The chain's CDR3 is CASSSDQGDSRSYEQYF. The CDR3 region has the DNA TGTGCCAGCAGCTCCGACCAGGGGGACTCTAGGTCCTACGAGCAGTACTTC. V and J are TRBV6-2 or TRBV6-3 and TRBJ2-7, with D tentatively TRBD1 (7 bases). The V end was cut by 6 bases, the J end by 1 base, with 22 bases between. Germline V lookup: CDR1 MNHEY, CDR2 SVGEGT. CDR3 length: 17 amino acids.